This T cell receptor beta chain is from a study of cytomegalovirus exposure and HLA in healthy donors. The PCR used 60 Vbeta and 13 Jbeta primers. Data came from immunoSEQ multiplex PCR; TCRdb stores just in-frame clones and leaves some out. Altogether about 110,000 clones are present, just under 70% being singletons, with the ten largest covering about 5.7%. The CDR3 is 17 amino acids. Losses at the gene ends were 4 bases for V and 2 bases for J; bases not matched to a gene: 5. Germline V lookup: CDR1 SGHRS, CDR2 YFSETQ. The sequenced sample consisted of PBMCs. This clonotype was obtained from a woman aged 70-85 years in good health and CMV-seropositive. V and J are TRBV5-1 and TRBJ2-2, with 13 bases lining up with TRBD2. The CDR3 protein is CASSVTSGGANTGELFF. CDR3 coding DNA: TGCGCCAGCAGCGTCACTAGCGGGGGGGCCAACACCGGGGAGCTGTTTTTT.